Detailed here is one T cell receptor beta chain. The entry originates in a study of blood T cell repertoires in COVID-19. Background on the study: The samples span acute and convalescent COVID-19 from the United States, Italy and Spain.

Measured with immunoSEQ multiplex PCR; TCRdb has only the in-frame clones, and not every one. This sample has 90,000 to 150,000 clones, with 85% to 90% found just once. Sequencing was done on a sample of peripheral blood. This TCR derives from a man aged 80 or over with acute or convalescent COVID-19.

This CDR3 is CASSLGQTRNTEAFF. The CDR3, as DNA: TGTGCCAGCAGCCTTGGACAGACAAGGAACACTGAAGCTTTCTTT. The chain is built from TRBV7-2 and TRBJ1-1; the D gene is possibly TRBD1 (6 bases). V lost 5 bases and J lost 1, with 14 bases in between. Germline assignment: CDR1 SGHTA and CDR2 FQGNSA. This CDR3 is built from 15 residues.